The clone carrying this TCR beta chain was seen more than once but under ten times. Its specificity is unknown. The data derive from a study of identical twins. General observations from the study: It was cross-sectional statistical analysis, not following the same donors, that the conclusions relied on.

cDNA carried unique molecular identifiers, and a universal primer site was added by template switching. TCRdb reprocessed the 5' RACE reads via MiXCR and lists one record per CDR3 protein. The profile shows 1,800,000 or so distinct CDR3 sequences, under 35% of them singletons. The V and J ends lost 8 bases and 4 bases respectively, with 11 bases between them. Per the germline V gene, CDR1 is MDHEN and CDR2 is SYDVKM. The CDR3 is made up of 12 amino acids. Sequencing was carried out using cord blood. This clonotype was obtained from a newborn girl in good health. The J gene is TRBJ1-2, the V gene TRBV28, with D possibly TRBD1 on 6 matching bases. The CDR3 coding sequence is TGTGCCAGCGTCAAGGGGGTCTATGGCTACACCTTC. Translation gives CASVKGVYGYTF.